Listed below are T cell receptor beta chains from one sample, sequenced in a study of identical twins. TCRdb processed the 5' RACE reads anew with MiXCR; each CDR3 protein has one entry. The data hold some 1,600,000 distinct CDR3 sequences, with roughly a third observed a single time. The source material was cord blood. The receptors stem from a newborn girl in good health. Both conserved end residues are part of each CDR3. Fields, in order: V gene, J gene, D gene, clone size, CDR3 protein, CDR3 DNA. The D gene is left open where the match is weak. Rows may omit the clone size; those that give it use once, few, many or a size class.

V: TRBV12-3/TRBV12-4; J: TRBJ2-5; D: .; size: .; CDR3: CASQDREQYF; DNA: TGTGCCAGCCAGGACCGGGAGCAGTACTTC
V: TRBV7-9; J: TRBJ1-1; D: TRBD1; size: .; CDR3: CASSLAFEYRDRGTEAFF; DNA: TGTGCCAGCAGCTTAGCGTTTGAATACCGGGACAGAGGCACTGAAGCTTTCTTT
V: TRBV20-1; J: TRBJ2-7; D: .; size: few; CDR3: CSATSAAAYEQYF; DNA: TGCAGTGCCACCTCTGCTGCTGCCTACGAGCAGTACTTC
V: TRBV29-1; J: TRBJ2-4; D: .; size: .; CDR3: CSVNAGQAATNEQYF; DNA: TGCAGCGTAAATGCAGGGCAGGCTGCAACCAATGAGCAGTACTTC
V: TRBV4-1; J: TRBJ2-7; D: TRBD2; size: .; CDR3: CASSQRGGFEQYF; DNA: TGCGCCAGCAGCCAGCGGGGGGGCTTTGAGCAGTACTTC
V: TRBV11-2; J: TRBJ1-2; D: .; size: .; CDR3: CASSSAGTYGYTF; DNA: TGTGCCAGCAGCTCTGCAGGTACCTATGGCTACACCTTC
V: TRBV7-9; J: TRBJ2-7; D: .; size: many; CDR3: CASEAVLDLGEQYF; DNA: TGTGCCAGCGAAGCAGTTTTGGATCTCGGGGAGCAGTACTTC
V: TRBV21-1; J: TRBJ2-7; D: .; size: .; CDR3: CASRTGRRGLRDEQYF; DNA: TGTGCCAGTCGGACCGGTCGAAGGGGGCTTCGGGACGAGCAGTACTTC
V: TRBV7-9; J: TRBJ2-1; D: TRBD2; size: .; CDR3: CASSLAQASGIYNEQFF; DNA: TGTGCCAGCAGCTTAGCGCAGGCTAGCGGGATCTACAATGAGCAGTTCTTC
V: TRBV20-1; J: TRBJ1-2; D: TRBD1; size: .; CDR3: CSAPTGSTYGYTF; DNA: TGCAGTGCGCCGACAGGGAGCACTTATGGCTACACCTTC
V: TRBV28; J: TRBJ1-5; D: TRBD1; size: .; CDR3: CASSPTFRGSLNQPQHF; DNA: TGTGCCAGCAGTCCCACGTTCAGGGGGTCACTCAATCAGCCCCAGCATTTT
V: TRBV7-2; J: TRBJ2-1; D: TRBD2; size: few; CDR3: CASSLTSGVTSGEQFF; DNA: TGTGCCAGCAGCCTGACTAGCGGGGTCACTTCCGGTGAGCAGTTCTTC
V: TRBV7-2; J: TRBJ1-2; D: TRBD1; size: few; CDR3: CASSPRQGAVYGYTF; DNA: TGTGCCAGCAGCCCCAGACAGGGGGCTGTCTATGGCTACACCTTC
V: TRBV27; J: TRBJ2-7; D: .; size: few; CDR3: CASSSLSGPYEQYF; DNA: TGTGCCAGCAGTTCCTTGTCGGGCCCCTACGAGCAGTACTTC
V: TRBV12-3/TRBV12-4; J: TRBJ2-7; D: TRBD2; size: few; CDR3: CASSLMQASGSYEQYF; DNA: TGTGCCAGCAGTTTAATGCAGGCTAGCGGTTCCTACGAGCAGTACTTC
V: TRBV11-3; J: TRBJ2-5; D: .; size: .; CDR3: CASSSERAQETRYF; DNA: TGTGCCAGCAGCTCAGAACGGGCCCAAGAGACCCGGTACTTC
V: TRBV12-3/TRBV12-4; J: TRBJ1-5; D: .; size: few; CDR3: CASSRTRREQPQHF; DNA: TGTGCCAGCAGCAGAACCCGGCGAGAACAGCCCCAGCATTTT
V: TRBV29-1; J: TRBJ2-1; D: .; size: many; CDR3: CSVGHRTIEQFF; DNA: TGCAGCGTTGGGCACAGGACCATCGAGCAGTTCTTC
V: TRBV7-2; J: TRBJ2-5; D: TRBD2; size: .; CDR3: CASSLGGTSGRETQYF; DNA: TGTGCCAGCAGCTTAGGGGGGACTAGCGGGAGGGAGACCCAGTACTTC
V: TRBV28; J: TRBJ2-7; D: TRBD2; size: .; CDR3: CASSFLGSGSNEQYF; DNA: TGTGCCAGCAGTTTTCTGGGGAGCGGGAGTAATGAGCAGTACTTC
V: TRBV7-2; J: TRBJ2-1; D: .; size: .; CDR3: CAGNPGLYSNEQFF; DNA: TGTGCCGGAAATCCGGGACTCTATTCAAATGAGCAGTTCTTC
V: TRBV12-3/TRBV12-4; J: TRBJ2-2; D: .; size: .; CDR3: CASMQGIGELFF; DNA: TGTGCCAGCATGCAGGGGATCGGGGAGCTGTTTTTT
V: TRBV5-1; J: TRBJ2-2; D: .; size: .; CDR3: CASSLRLTGELFF; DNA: TGCGCCAGCAGCTTGAGACTAACCGGGGAGCTGTTTTTT
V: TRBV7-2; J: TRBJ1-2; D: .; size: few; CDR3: CASSLDTFRGGYTF; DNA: TGTGCCAGCAGCTTGGACACCTTTAGAGGTGGCTACACCTTC
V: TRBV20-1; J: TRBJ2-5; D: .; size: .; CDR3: CSASHRAVLTLGEQYF; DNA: TGCAGTGCTAGTCACAGAGCGGTCCTCACCCTGGGGGAGCAGTACTTC
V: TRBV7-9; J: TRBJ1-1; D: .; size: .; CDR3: CASSPFSPEAFF; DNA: TGTGCCAGCAGCCCCTTTTCCCCTGAAGCTTTCTTT
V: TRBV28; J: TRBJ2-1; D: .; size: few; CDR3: CASSLNKGRPYNEQFF; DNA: TGTGCCAGCAGTTTAAACAAGGGGCGCCCCTACAATGAGCAGTTCTTC
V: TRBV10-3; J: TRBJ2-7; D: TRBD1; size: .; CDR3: CAISVDRDYEQYF; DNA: TGTGCCATCAGTGTGGACAGGGACTACGAGCAGTACTTC
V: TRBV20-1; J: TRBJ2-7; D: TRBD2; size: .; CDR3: CSASKIREAYEQYF; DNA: TGCAGTGCTAGTAAGATACGGGAGGCATACGAGCAGTACTTC
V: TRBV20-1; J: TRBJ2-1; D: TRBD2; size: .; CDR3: CSAQSALTSGSGNEQFF; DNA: TGCAGTGCCCAGTCCGCCCTAACTAGCGGGAGTGGCAATGAGCAGTTCTTC
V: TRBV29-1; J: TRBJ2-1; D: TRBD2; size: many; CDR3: CSVIRLAGVGEQFF; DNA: TGCAGCGTCATAAGACTAGCGGGAGTGGGCGAGCAGTTCTTC
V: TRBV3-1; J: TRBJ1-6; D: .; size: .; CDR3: CASSQVGYNSPLHF; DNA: TGTGCCAGCAGCCAAGTGGGCTATAATTCACCCCTCCACTTT
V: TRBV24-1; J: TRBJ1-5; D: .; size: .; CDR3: CAASDSRGLRNQPQHF; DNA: TGTGCCGCCAGTGATTCGAGAGGGTTGCGAAATCAGCCCCAGCATTTT
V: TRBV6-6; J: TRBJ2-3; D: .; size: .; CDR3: CVSRPAGTDTQYF; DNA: TGTGTCAGCAGGCCGGCGGGCACAGATACGCAGTATTTT
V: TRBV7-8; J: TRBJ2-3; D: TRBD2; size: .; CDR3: CASSYGLAGITDTQYF; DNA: TGTGCCAGCAGTTACGGACTAGCGGGGATCACAGATACGCAGTATTTT
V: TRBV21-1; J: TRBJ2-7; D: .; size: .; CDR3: CASSKALGLTGDYEQYF; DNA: TGTGCCAGCAGCAAAGCGCTTGGACTGACAGGGGACTACGAGCAGTACTTC
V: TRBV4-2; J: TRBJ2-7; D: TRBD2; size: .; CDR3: CASSRITSGLRNEQYF; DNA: TGTGCCAGCAGCCGTATCACTAGCGGCCTTAGGAACGAGCAGTACTTC
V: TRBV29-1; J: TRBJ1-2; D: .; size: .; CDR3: CSAEDLTGHGYTF; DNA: TGCAGCGCTGAAGATCTGACAGGCCATGGCTACACCTTC